This TCR beta chain was profiled in a study of blood T cell repertoires in COVID-19 (dated by TCRdb to the early 2020s). Some background on the complete study: Collaborator samples came from the United States, Italy and Spain and covered acute and convalescent phases of COVID-19. The material from the prospective study consisted of cDNA or gDNA derived from T cells, B-cell-depleted T cells, or PBMCs. Deeply sampled blood TCRbeta repertoires from subjects exposed to, actively infected with, or recovered from COVID-19 were included in the dataset. The repertoires were released in a freely available public database intended as a resource for research on the immune response to SARS-CoV-2. Samples came from the ongoing ImmuneRACE study (first 160 participants) plus 1,254 subjects from 6 global collaborators. The sample metadata nearly always contained a de-identified subject ID, COVID-19 status, age in years and sex. Where available, HLA class I and class II types were taken from metadata supplied by the sample provider and were not determined by assay-based typing. Findings and caveats that apply to the study as a whole: The amount of clinical and demographic metadata varied by source and participant and was provided uncurated.

In the prospective study, participants were about 18 to 90 years old, resided in 20 to 30 geographic areas of the United States, and were enrolled through a virtual design. Cohort assignment in the prospective study relied on participant-reported clinical history from a screening survey and a study questionnaire. Recovered participants in ImmuneRACE Cohort 3 were defined as having two consecutive negative NP/OP PCR tests, clearance from a healthcare professional, or resolution of symptoms. Mobile phlebotomists in the prospective study collected whole blood, serum and a nasopharyngeal or oropharyngeal swab from every participant. Additional blood draws and questionnaires over a 2-month period could optionally be provided by prospective study participants. Before DNA extraction, prospective study blood samples were shipped either frozen or at room temperature. CDR1 SGHTA and CDR2 FQGTGA are derived from the germline V gene. V and J lose 1 base and 5 bases, and a span of 8 bases separates them. The CDR3 has 14 amino acids, counting the end cysteine and phenylalanine. Only the CDR3 DNA stays, 42 bases, in frame from base 1.

The immunoSEQ Assay, a bias-controlled multiplex PCR, was used to amplify TCRbeta CDR3 regions from genomic DNA. Per the authors' processing: Within the assay, amplification of reference gene primers was used to estimate how many nucleated cells each sample contained. Sequence reads were collapsed and filtered to measure the absolute abundance of every unique TCRbeta CDR3 rearrangement. For each sample, productive Simpson clonality was calculated as the square root of Simpson's diversity index across productive rearrangements. TCRdb's version of the immuneACCESS table is confined to in-frame rearrangements and falls short of the full clone set. An unresolved V gene accounts for under half of the shortfall where checked; the remainder is of unknown origin. V and J calls and clone size are those listed in that table; D and trimming were worked out from the DNA. This sample is represented by over 300,000 clones; 89% of them were singletons. The biggest ten clones account for approximately 9.4% of the sample.

Details on this clone: Its antigen remains undetermined. No base qualities exist here, and no much larger clone lies one base off it.

Here the chain combines TRBV7-3 and TRBJ2-2, with the D gene call left open. The TCR comes from a woman aged 40 to 49 who had recovered from COVID-19. Sequencing was done on a sample of PBMCs or T cells enriched from blood (not recorded which). Here the CDR3 is given as CASSLMFQTGELFF. The bases are TGTGCCAGCAGCTTAATGTTCCAGACCGGGGAGCTGTTTTTT.